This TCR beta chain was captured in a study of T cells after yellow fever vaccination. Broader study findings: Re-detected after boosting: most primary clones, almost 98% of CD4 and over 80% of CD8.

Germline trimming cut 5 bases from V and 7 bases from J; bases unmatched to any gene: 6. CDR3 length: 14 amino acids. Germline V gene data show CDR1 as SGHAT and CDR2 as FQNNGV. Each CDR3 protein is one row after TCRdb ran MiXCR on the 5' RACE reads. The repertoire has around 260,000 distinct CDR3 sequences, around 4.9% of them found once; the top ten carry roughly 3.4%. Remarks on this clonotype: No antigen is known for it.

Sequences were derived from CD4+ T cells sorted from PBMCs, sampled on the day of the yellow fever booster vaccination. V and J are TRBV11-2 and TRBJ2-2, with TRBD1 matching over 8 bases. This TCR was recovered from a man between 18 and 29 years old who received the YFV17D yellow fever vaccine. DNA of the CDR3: TGTGCCAGCAGCCTCACAGGGGGTGACGGGGAGCTGTTTTTT. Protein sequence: CASSLTGGDGELFF.